The entry that follows covers one T cell receptor beta chain sequence. No antigen is known for it. This CDR3 is missing its conserved last phenylalanine or tryptophan, likely due to a read error. Library method: multiplex PCR. The sequencing machine was an Illumina HiSeq 2500. Following protocols modified from ARM-PCR, the researchers constructed TCRbeta libraries through three rounds of nested PCR with primers (Table S4). Before sequencing, PCR products of 200-500 bp were cut from the gel and purified using the QIAquick gel extraction kit. On the study's bioinformatics: Trimmomatic was used to clean the reads, FLASH merged the cleaned reads into complete CDR3 sequences, and MiTCR assigned the sequences to V(D)J germline segments. Clonal diversity was computed as the inverse Simpson's index with VDJtools. A read counted as productive if the sequence was in-frame and lacked a premature stop codon. Clones were called with MiXCR by TCRdb after fastp trimmed the public reads at Q25, and only in-frame beta chains were retained. Here each entry gathers all rows of one CDR3 protein and keeps the most common genes and DNA. It is TCRdb's table, rather than the study itself, that gives the V and J calls and clone size. This sample holds 77,000 or so distinct CDR3 sequences; 76% were observed only once. The ten biggest clones cover around 43% of the sample.

RNA was extracted from bulk unsorted tissue and checked for quality with a NanoDrop ND-1000 and an Agilent 2100. Distant non-tumor tissue taken more than 3 cm from the tumor edge was used as the normal lung sample. Newly diagnosed lung cancer patients without prior chemotherapy who had been admitted for thoracic surgery in China between August and November 2014 were enrolled as donors. The study excluded patients who had received radiotherapy or chemotherapy before or who had another cancer at the same time. Pieces of surgical tissue measuring about 1-2.1 cm3 were kept in RNAlater solution and held at -80 degrees C until needed. The data stem from a study of tumor and adjacent non-tumor tissue in lung cancer listed by TCRdb under 2018. As for the study more broadly: The cohort included some 11 adenocarcinoma, a couple of squamous cell carcinoma and 1 small cell lung cancer patients. The roughly 15 patients were aged roughly 30 to 80 years, included about 10 men and 5 women, and had TNM stage I to III disease. In total, sequencing yielded 125,075,908 productive TCRbeta reads, which works out to an average of around 4.2 million reads per sample. Bulk TCRbeta repertoires were compared between lung tumor tissue and matched distant non-tumor lung tissue obtained from fewer than 18 lung cancer patients. For each patient, one tumor sample and one normal lung sample were taken, giving about 31 paired specimens that underwent TCRbeta CDR3 sequencing.

The CDR3 comprises 16 residues, both ends counted. Solely the CDR3 DNA is kept, with 48 bases framed from the first base. Reading the germline V gene gives CDR1 LGHNA and CDR2 YNFKEQ. Points the paper makes about the study in general: TCR diversity was significantly higher in younger patients, and higher tumor TCR diversity was associated with shorter overall and disease-free survival. Because peripheral blood was not sequenced, the blood TCRbeta repertoires of the lung cancer patients in the study went unexamined. The top 100 clones made up a significantly larger cumulative share of the repertoire in normal lung than in tumor tissue. Only roughly 16 patients were in the cohort, and the authors stated that larger samples and more detailed clinical data are needed. Neither the sequencing platform nor unique molecular identifiers are mentioned in the methods. Significantly higher TCR diversity (inverse Simpson) was observed in tumor tissue than in normal lung tissue (around 450 vs 160, P = 0.0075, Mann-Whitney U test).

The chain is assembled from TRBV4-2 and TRBJ2-3; TRBD2 lines up with 8 middle nucleotides. The sequenced material came from distant non-tumor lung tissue. The clonotype comes from a man between 65 and 85 years old with non-small cell lung cancer. The sequenced DNA: TGTGCCAGTAGCCTTTTGGGTAGCGGGACGGAAGATACGCAGTATATT. It translates as CASSLLGSGTEDTQYI.